The rows below give T cell receptor beta chains drawn from one sample of a study of T cells in Graves' hyperthyroidism and ophthalmopathy. TCRdb reanalysed the multiplex PCR reads using MiXCR and keeps one entry per CDR3 protein. The sample yields 490,000 or so distinct CDR3 sequences, roughly 16% seen once. Sequencing was done on a sample of blood. These receptors were taken from a woman aged 25 to 39 with Graves' ophthalmopathy. Both conserved end residues are part of each CDR3. The D gene is left open where the match is weak. Not all rows give a size; the values are once, few, many and, for expanded clones, a class.

V gene: TRBV20-1
J gene: TRBJ2-1
D gene: TRBD2
clone size: few
CDR3 DNA: TGCAGTGTCCTAGTATGGGCCCATACTAGCGGGCCCTCGGGAGGGAATGAGCAGTTCTTC
CDR3 protein: CSVLVWAHTSGPSGGNEQFF

V gene: TRBV29-1
J gene: TRBJ1-6
D gene: TRBD1
clone size: few
CDR3 DNA: TGCAGCGTTGACCCCGGGACAGGGGAAAATTCACCCCTCCACTTT
CDR3 protein: CSVDPGTGENSPLHF

V gene: TRBV10-1
J gene: TRBJ1-2
D gene: TRBD1
clone size: -
CDR3 DNA: TGCGCCAGCAGTGAGGGGGGACAGGGATCCTATGGCTACACCTTC
CDR3 protein: CASSEGGQGSYGYTF

V gene: TRBV6-1
J gene: TRBJ2-5
D gene: TRBD1
clone size: few
CDR3 DNA: TGTGCCAGCAGGGCAGGGGGTGAGACCCAGTACTTC
CDR3 protein: CASRAGGETQYF

V gene: TRBV7-3
J gene: TRBJ2-1
D gene: -
clone size: many
CDR3 DNA: TGTGCCAGCAGCTTAGGGAGCGGGCCACAGAGGGATGAGCAGTTCTTC
CDR3 protein: CASSLGSGPQRDEQFF

V gene: TRBV6-1
J gene: TRBJ1-2
D gene: TRBD1
clone size: many
CDR3 DNA: TGTGCCAGCAGTGAAGCGGCGACAGGGGCGTATCGCTACACCTTC
CDR3 protein: CASSEAATGAYRYTF

V gene: TRBV3-1
J gene: TRBJ2-7
D gene: -
clone size: many
CDR3 DNA: TGTGCCAGCAGCCAAGGAGCTCTCTACTACGAGCAGTACTTC
CDR3 protein: CASSQGALYYEQYF

V gene: TRBV6-2/TRBV6-3
J gene: TRBJ2-5
D gene: TRBD1
clone size: -
CDR3 DNA: TGTGCCAGCTATCAAACAGGGGAAGAGACCCAGTACTTC
CDR3 protein: CASYQTGEETQYF

V gene: TRBV11-2
J gene: TRBJ2-2
D gene: TRBD2
clone size: many
CDR3 DNA: TGTGCCAGCAGCCCCTCCGGGGGAGGGCTGAGTACCGGGGAGCTGTTTTTT
CDR3 protein: CASSPSGGGLSTGELFF

V gene: TRBV6-1
J gene: TRBJ2-7
D gene: -
clone size: few
CDR3 DNA: TGTGCCAGCAGTGTGACAGGAGGCCACGAGCAGTACTTC
CDR3 protein: CASSVTGGHEQYF

V gene: TRBV19
J gene: TRBJ1-4
D gene: TRBD1
clone size: few
CDR3 DNA: TGTGCCAGTGCTCCCTCCGGGACAGGAAAAAGGGAACTGTTTTTT
CDR3 protein: CASAPSGTGKRELFF

V gene: TRBV18
J gene: TRBJ1-2
D gene: -
clone size: -
CDR3 DNA: TGTGCCAGCTCACCGGGAGAGCTGCGCTATGGCTACACCTTC
CDR3 protein: CASSPGELRYGYTF

V gene: TRBV7-9
J gene: TRBJ2-7
D gene: TRBD1
clone size: -
CDR3 DNA: TGTGCCAGCAGCTTAAGGACAGGGGGCGGCGAGCAGTACTTC
CDR3 protein: CASSLRTGGGEQYF

V gene: TRBV10-2
J gene: TRBJ2-1
D gene: -
clone size: few
CDR3 DNA: TGCGCCACCGGGACCTACTACAATGAGCAGTTCTTC
CDR3 protein: CATGTYYNEQFF

V gene: TRBV2
J gene: TRBJ1-1
D gene: -
clone size: many
CDR3 DNA: TGTGCCAGCACCCTCGGGGGGGAGATAGCTTTCTTT
CDR3 protein: CASTLGGEIAFF

V gene: TRBV28
J gene: TRBJ1-2
D gene: -
clone size: -
CDR3 DNA: TGTGCCAGCAGCTCGTTGGTGGCGGGGAAGGGAAAATATGGCTACACCTTC
CDR3 protein: CASSSLVAGKGKYGYTF

V gene: TRBV5-6
J gene: TRBJ1-1
D gene: -
clone size: few
CDR3 DNA: TGTGCCAGCAGCTTGGAGATAGACACTGAAGCTTTCTTT
CDR3 protein: CASSLEIDTEAFF

V gene: TRBV20-1
J gene: TRBJ2-7
D gene: TRBD2
clone size: many
CDR3 DNA: TGCAGTGCTCCCAAACTAGCGGGAGGGCGCCCCGAGCAGTACTTC
CDR3 protein: CSAPKLAGGRPEQYF

V gene: TRBV6-2/TRBV6-3
J gene: TRBJ2-5
D gene: -
clone size: -
CDR3 DNA: TGTGCCAGCAAGGGACGAGGGGGAGAAGAGACCCAGTACTTC
CDR3 protein: CASKGRGGEETQYF

V gene: TRBV2
J gene: TRBJ2-3
D gene: -
clone size: -
CDR3 DNA: TGTGCCAGCGAGACGGGAGCGCCCACAGATACGCAGTATTTT
CDR3 protein: CASETGAPTDTQYF

V gene: TRBV7-2
J gene: TRBJ2-7
D gene: -
clone size: many
CDR3 DNA: TGTGCCAGCAGCTTAGCCCTCGGGAGTACCTACGAGCAGTACTTC
CDR3 protein: CASSLALGSTYEQYF

V gene: TRBV7-9
J gene: TRBJ2-7
D gene: -
clone size: many
CDR3 DNA: TGTGCCAGCAGCTTTTATCAGGGTCCCTACGAGCAGTACTTC
CDR3 protein: CASSFYQGPYEQYF

V gene: TRBV6-1
J gene: TRBJ1-1
D gene: -
clone size: many
CDR3 DNA: TGTGCCAGCAGTCTAGGGGTCAGTCAAACTGAAGCTTTCTTT
CDR3 protein: CASSLGVSQTEAFF

V gene: TRBV12-3/TRBV12-4
J gene: TRBJ1-5
D gene: -
clone size: many
CDR3 DNA: TGTGCCAGCAGTTTACGCCCGGTTAATCAGCCCCAGCATTTT
CDR3 protein: CASSLRPVNQPQHF

V gene: TRBV19
J gene: TRBJ1-2
D gene: TRBD1
clone size: few
CDR3 DNA: TGTGCCAGTAGTATAGAACACGGGACAGGCCCTGGCTACACCTTC
CDR3 protein: CASSIEHGTGPGYTF

V gene: TRBV9
J gene: TRBJ2-3
D gene: TRBD1
clone size: many
CDR3 DNA: TGTGCCAGCAGCGCACTCGGACAGGACCACACAGATACGCAGTATTTT
CDR3 protein: CASSALGQDHTDTQYF

V gene: TRBV7-9
J gene: TRBJ2-7
D gene: -
clone size: few
CDR3 DNA: TGTGCCAGCATCGATACGGGGGCGGGGGACTACGAGCAGTACTTC
CDR3 protein: CASIDTGAGDYEQYF

V gene: TRBV7-2
J gene: TRBJ2-7
D gene: TRBD2
clone size: many
CDR3 DNA: TGTGCCAGCAGCCCAAGACTAGCGGGAGGGCCCGAGCAGTACTTC
CDR3 protein: CASSPRLAGGPEQYF

V gene: TRBV15
J gene: TRBJ1-1
D gene: -
clone size: many
CDR3 DNA: TGTGCCACCAGCAGAGACTCAGGGCGGGGGACCACTGAAGCTTTCTTT
CDR3 protein: CATSRDSGRGTTEAFF

V gene: TRBV30
J gene: TRBJ2-1
D gene: -
clone size: -
CDR3 DNA: TGTGCCTGGAGTTTGCTCGGTGAGCAGTTCTTC
CDR3 protein: CAWSLLGEQFF

V gene: TRBV7-2
J gene: TRBJ2-3
D gene: -
clone size: many
CDR3 DNA: TGTGCCAGCAGCCCCCGGACAGCCCGGGATACGCAGTATTTT
CDR3 protein: CASSPRTARDTQYF

V gene: TRBV28
J gene: TRBJ2-7
D gene: TRBD2
clone size: many
CDR3 DNA: TGTGCCAGCAGCCTCCTACTAGCGGGGCTCGTCGTAAGCTCCTACGAGCAGTACTTC
CDR3 protein: CASSLLLAGLVVSSYEQYF

V gene: TRBV19
J gene: TRBJ2-1
D gene: -
clone size: many
CDR3 DNA: TGTGCCAGTGAGGAGGGCGGGTTATACAATGAGCAGTTCTTC
CDR3 protein: CASEEGGLYNEQFF

V gene: TRBV7-8
J gene: TRBJ1-3
D gene: -
clone size: few
CDR3 DNA: TGTGCCAGCAGCCCGGCTAGGGGTTACTCTGGAAACACCATATATTTT
CDR3 protein: CASSPARGYSGNTIYF

V gene: TRBV12-3/TRBV12-4
J gene: TRBJ1-1
D gene: -
clone size: few
CDR3 DNA: TGTGCCAGCAGTTTGGGTTCAGGGGCGGGAACTGAAGCTTTCTTT
CDR3 protein: CASSLGSGAGTEAFF

V gene: TRBV12-3/TRBV12-4
J gene: TRBJ2-5
D gene: -
clone size: many
CDR3 DNA: TGTGCCAGCAGTTTACAGATACAAGAGACCCAGTACTTC
CDR3 protein: CASSLQIQETQYF

V gene: TRBV20-1
J gene: TRBJ2-7
D gene: -
clone size: -
CDR3 DNA: TGCAGTGCTTCCCGCAGGAGCTACGAGCAGTACTTC
CDR3 protein: CSASRRSYEQYF

V gene: TRBV18
J gene: TRBJ1-1
D gene: -
clone size: many
CDR3 DNA: TGTGCCAGCTCACCACCGAGGGACTTCATTAGGGAAGCTTTCTTT
CDR3 protein: CASSPPRDFIREAFF

V gene: TRBV4-1
J gene: TRBJ1-2
D gene: -
clone size: few
CDR3 DNA: TGCGCCAGCAGCCACCCGGGCCAAAACACCTGGGGCTACACCTTC
CDR3 protein: CASSHPGQNTWGYTF

V gene: TRBV19
J gene: TRBJ1-5
D gene: -
clone size: -
CDR3 DNA: TGTGCCAGTACCGCCGGACGCCATAGCAATCAGCCCCAGCATTTT
CDR3 protein: CASTAGRHSNQPQHF

V gene: TRBV7-3
J gene: TRBJ1-2
D gene: -
clone size: few
CDR3 DNA: TGTGCCAGCAGCTTTGGAGGGACAACGAGTGGCTACACCTTC
CDR3 protein: CASSFGGTTSGYTF

V gene: TRBV11-1
J gene: TRBJ2-3
D gene: TRBD2
clone size: many
CDR3 DNA: TGTGCCAGCAGCTGGAGACCTAGCGGGAGGGCCGGAGATACGCAGTATTTT
CDR3 protein: CASSWRPSGRAGDTQYF